Listed below are T cell receptor beta chains from one sample, sequenced in a study of T cell clonotyping in hematopoietic cell transplantation. Only in-frame clones appear in the TCRdb table, and some are missing; sequencing was by immunoSEQ multiplex PCR. The sample holds 20,000 to 30,000 clones, around 80% seen once. The sample in question was peripheral blood mononuclear cells, obtained before stem cell transplant. The receptor source for this set is a woman between 55 and 75 years old with acute myeloid leukemia. Some clones in this sample may be carry-over from other donors' samples. Both conserved end residues are part of each CDR3. Some rows mark clone size as missing; the rest say once, few, many or name a class of expanded clone.

j_gene: TRBJ2-7
len: 15
v_gene: TRBV7-2
abundance: -
CDR3aa: CASSLGGAGDYEQYF

j_gene: TRBJ2-1
len: 16
v_gene: TRBV4-3
abundance: -
CDR3aa: CASSRIQAGHYNEQFF

j_gene: TRBJ2-3
len: 15
v_gene: TRBV25-1
abundance: -
CDR3aa: CASSVATRNTDTQYF

j_gene: TRBJ2-3
len: 16
v_gene: TRBV7-2
abundance: -
CDR3aa: CASSLGAGGRTDTQYF

j_gene: TRBJ2-6
len: 16
v_gene: TRBV29-1
abundance: -
CDR3aa: CSVPGQPYSGANVLTF

j_gene: TRBJ1-1
len: 15
v_gene: TRBV4-3
abundance: -
CDR3aa: CASSQDPGARTEAFF

j_gene: TRBJ2-4
len: 15
v_gene: TRBV28
abundance: -
CDR3aa: CATRGGGGGVNIQYF

j_gene: TRBJ2-7
len: 14
v_gene: TRBV4-3
abundance: -
CDR3aa: CASSHRQGAYEQYF

j_gene: TRBJ1-1
len: 13
v_gene: TRBV7-3
abundance: -
CDR3aa: CASSPRRGAEAFF

j_gene: TRBJ2-7
len: 15
v_gene: TRBV6-6
abundance: -
CDR3aa: CASRGGQGSSYEQYF

j_gene: TRBJ2-5
len: 14
v_gene: TRBV7-2
abundance: -
CDR3aa: CASSLRRFQETQYF

j_gene: TRBJ2-1
len: 16
v_gene: TRBV7-3
abundance: -
CDR3aa: CASSLRTGAPYNEQFF

j_gene: TRBJ2-7
len: 16
v_gene: TRBV5-1
abundance: -
CDR3aa: CASSLDITGDLGEQYF

j_gene: TRBJ2-7
len: 13
v_gene: TRBV11-2
abundance: once
CDR3aa: CASSLGTGYEQYF

j_gene: TRBJ1-2
len: 13
v_gene: TRBV29-1
abundance: few
CDR3aa: CSAQTGPVGGYTF

j_gene: TRBJ1-3
len: 15
v_gene: TRBV11-2
abundance: -
CDR3aa: CASSPGRTESNTIYF

j_gene: TRBJ1-6
len: 14
v_gene: TRBV9
abundance: -
CDR3aa: CASSSGTGPSPLHF

j_gene: TRBJ1-1
len: 13
v_gene: TRBV11-3
abundance: -
CDR3aa: CASSLSSYTEAFF

j_gene: TRBJ2-7
len: 16
v_gene: TRBV6-6
abundance: -
CDR3aa: CASSGTSGGRSYEQYF

j_gene: TRBJ2-1
len: 11
v_gene: TRBV29-1
abundance: -
CDR3aa: CSAKSYNEQFF

j_gene: TRBJ1-1
len: 15
v_gene: TRBV11-2
abundance: -
CDR3aa: CASSLEGRGDTEAFF

j_gene: TRBJ2-7
len: 14
v_gene: TRBV7-6
abundance: few
CDR3aa: CASTTFGGTYEQYF

j_gene: TRBJ2-1
len: 18
v_gene: TRBV4-3
abundance: few
CDR3aa: CASSPGTSGGAVYNEQFF

j_gene: TRBJ2-1
len: 15
v_gene: TRBV7-2
abundance: -
CDR3aa: CASSLVLAAGNEQFF

j_gene: TRBJ1-5
len: 16
v_gene: TRBV19
abundance: -
CDR3aa: CASSPRDRGTGQPQHF

j_gene: TRBJ2-7
len: 16
v_gene: TRBV27
abundance: -
CDR3aa: CASSLYWGDRGSEQYF

j_gene: TRBJ1-1
len: 15
v_gene: TRBV6-6
abundance: once
CDR3aa: CASNLPTGRNTEAFF

j_gene: TRBJ1-2
len: 15
v_gene: TRBV28
abundance: -
CDR3aa: CASSSPDRRFLGYTF

j_gene: TRBJ2-3
len: 11
v_gene: TRBV27
abundance: -
CDR3aa: CASTGAFEQYF

j_gene: TRBJ1-1
len: 16
v_gene: TRBV28
abundance: few
CDR3aa: CASSPTYDGGGTEAFF

j_gene: TRBJ2-5
len: 12
v_gene: TRBV6-6
abundance: once
CDR3aa: CASSTSAETQYF

j_gene: TRBJ1-2
len: 16
v_gene: TRBV27
abundance: once
CDR3aa: CASSLSGGQGGYGYTF

j_gene: TRBJ1-1
len: 17
v_gene: TRBV14
abundance: -
CDR3aa: CASSQDGGTGLNTEAFF

j_gene: TRBJ1-5
len: 14
v_gene: TRBV28
abundance: few
CDR3aa: CASSSGGTDQPQHF

j_gene: TRBJ2-7
len: 12
v_gene: TRBV5-4
abundance: -
CDR3aa: CASSPGMGEQYF

j_gene: TRBJ1-1
len: 12
v_gene: TRBV7-2
abundance: -
CDR3aa: CASSAVNTEAFF

j_gene: TRBJ2-5
len: 16
v_gene: TRBV5-1
abundance: -
CDR3aa: CASSLETGRGQETQYF

j_gene: TRBJ2-5
len: 15
v_gene: TRBV15
abundance: -
CDR3aa: CATSRGEGKAETQYF

j_gene: TRBJ2-1
len: 15
v_gene: TRBV7-9
abundance: -
CDR3aa: CASRLIQGAYNEQFF

j_gene: TRBJ1-2
len: 16
v_gene: TRBV28
abundance: -
CDR3aa: CASSPPGEGLVYGYTF

j_gene: TRBJ2-2
len: 13
v_gene: TRBV7-3
abundance: -
CDR3aa: CASSLIGSGELFF

j_gene: TRBJ1-1
len: 15
v_gene: TRBV6-5
abundance: -
CDR3aa: CASSYSMVGQSEAFF

j_gene: TRBJ2-2
len: 14
v_gene: TRBV5-1
abundance: -
CDR3aa: CASSLSQGTGELFF

j_gene: TRBJ2-7
len: 14
v_gene: TRBV5-5
abundance: -
CDR3aa: CASSLVVSTYEQYF

j_gene: TRBJ2-7
len: 13
v_gene: TRBV5-1
abundance: -
CDR3aa: CASRPSSSYEQYF

j_gene: TRBJ1-1
len: 13
v_gene: TRBV6-6
abundance: -
CDR3aa: CASRRTGPTEAFF

j_gene: TRBJ2-2
len: 13
v_gene: TRBV6-4
abundance: few
CDR3aa: CASSEAGTGELFF